This T cell receptor (beta chain) derives from a study of blood T cell repertoires in COVID-19. Study background: Spain, Italy and the United States supplied samples that represented acute and convalescent COVID-19.

The CDR3 contains 15 residues. Germline values: CDR1 MDHEN, CDR2 SYDVKM. Trimming removed 6 bases at V and 3 bases at J, with 17 bases between. The participants were between roughly 18 and 100 years old and came from under 25 US areas. Symptom resolution, clearance, or two negative PCRs marked donors in Cohort 3 as recovered. In the authors' methods: Amplified reference gene primers provided the basis for estimating nucleated cell counts. Only in-frame clones appear in the TCRdb table, and some are missing; sequencing was by immunoSEQ multiplex PCR. V, J and clone size reflect that table, while D and trimming were determined from the DNA. The sample includes approximately 200,000 clones, around four fifths of them seen just once.

The TCR comes from a middle-aged man who had recovered from COVID-19. The V call is TRBV28, the J call TRBJ1-2, with D perhaps TRBD1 (5 bases). Material: PBMCs or T cells enriched from blood (not recorded which). The CDR3 spells CASRSSRDSHYGYTF. Here the CDR3 DNA reads TGTGCCAGCAGGTCTTCCAGGGATTCCCACTATGGCTACACCTTC.